The entry below describes one T cell receptor (beta chain). As yet, its antigen is unknown. This sample was included in a study of T cell responses to AZD1222 COVID-19 vaccine. Generated by immunoSEQ multiplex PCR, the TCRdb table keeps only in-frame clones and is missing some. The data contain 200,000 to 250,000 clones, approximately 94% of them singletons. Study-wide findings and caveats: Across the whole spike, CD4 TCRs peaked at regions 160-218 and 743-854. Elevations in Spike-specific TCR breadth and depth followed administration of two AZD1222 doses. Females outnumbered males among donors, who were mostly white British; clonal diversity was possibly underestimated.

V lost 6 bases, J lost 0 bases, and 8 bases lay in between. CDR3 size: 12 residues. CDR1 is SQVTM and CDR2 is ANQGSEA in the germline V gene. The sequence was collected from an adult in good health. This rearrangement joins TRBV29-1 to TRBJ1-1; perhaps TRBD1 as D (5 bases). The sequenced sample was peripheral blood, obtained on day 0 of MenACWY control vaccination. In DNA, the CDR3 is TGCAGCGTCGGGACGGTGAACACTGAAGCTTTCTTT. Translation gives CSVGTVNTEAFF.